One sample yielded the 12 T cell receptor beta chains listed below, sequenced in a study of CD8+ T cells in alopecia areata. TCR sequencing used cDNA made by reverse transcription of extracted RNA. The method was immunoSEQ multiplex PCR; TCRdb's version includes in-frame clones alone and lacks a portion of them. Of about 97,000 clones in the sample, approximately 42% were seen once. Sequences were obtained from CD4+ T cells sorted from blood. These receptors were obtained from a human donor with alopecia areata.

The chain employs TRBV19 and TRBJ2-5; 10 bases match TRBD2. CDR1 LNHDA and CDR2 SQIVND come from the germline V gene (reference sequence). After removal of 6 bases from V and 5 bases from J, the junction contained 9 bases not matched to a gene. The CDR3 contains 15 residues. This CDR3 reads CASRRLAGEMETQYF. CDR3 sequence (DNA): TGTGCCAGTAGACGTCTAGCGGGGGAAATGGAGACCCAGTACTTC.

This rearrangement joins TRBV20-1 to TRBJ2-5; either TRBD1 or TRBD2 may fit D (5 bases each). The CDR3 spans 11 residues. Germline V gene data show CDR1 as DFQATT and CDR2 as SNEGSKA (reference sequence). V dropped 2 bases and J dropped 5 bases, with 6 bases sitting between them. CDR3 sequence reads: CSARRDETQYF. CDR3 DNA: TGCAGTGCTAGACGGGACGAGACCCAGTACTTC.

This clone occurred a few times. CDR3 nucleotide sequence: TGTGCCAGCAGGGTTATGTGGGGCTACACCTTC. The encoded protein is CASRVMWGYTF. The chain joins TRBV28 to TRBJ1-2; D is unresolved. The CDR3 runs to 11 residues. The V end was cut by 6 bases, the J end by 8 bases, with 10 bases between. CDR1 and CDR2 (germline): MDHEN, SYDVKM.

The gene calls are TRBV20-1 and TRBJ2-3; no clear D gene. The germline CDR1 and CDR2 sequences are DFQATT and SNEGSKA (reference sequence). Trimming left V 1 base short and J 4 bases short, with 0 bases between. The CDR3 spans 10 residues. The CDR3 sequence: CSARADTQYF. The CDR3 DNA sequence: TGCAGTGCTAGAGCAGATACGCAGTATTTT.

The chain is built from TRBV4-3 and TRBJ2-7; D gene ambiguous. This CDR3 is 16 amino acids long. V dropped 1 base and J dropped 2 bases, with 15 bases sitting between them. Germline V lookup: CDR1 LGHNA, CDR2 YSLEER. The CDR3 region is CASSQVESHSAYEQYF. CDR3 nucleotides: TGCGCCAGCAGCCAAGTAGAGAGTCATTCTGCCTACGAGCAGTACTTC.

This clone was counted between two and nine times. The rearrangement uses TRBV29-1 and TRBJ1-2, with 7 bases lining up with TRBD1. CDR1 and CDR2 from the germline V gene are SQVTM and ANQGSEA. With 7 bases clipped from V and 7 bases from J, the junction kept 12 bases outside the gene matches. CDR3 length: 13 amino acids. The CDR3 DNA sequence: TGCAGCGCAGCGGGACAGCGCACCTCTGGCTACACCTTC. Amino acid sequence: CSAAGQRTSGYTF.

The chain has TRBV10-3 and TRBJ2-3, with 8 bases matching TRBD1. Germline CDR1 is ENHRY and CDR2 is SYGVKD. With 2 bases clipped from V and 2 bases from J, the junction kept 0 bases outside the gene matches. The CDR3 consists of 14 residues. As DNA, the CDR3 is TGTGCCATCAGTGAGCAGGGGGCCACAGATACGCAGTATTTT. Translation gives CAISEQGATDTQYF.

This clone was counted only a few times. The chain uses TRBV18 and TRBJ2-7, with D uncertain. CDR3 size: 12 residues. Germline V gene data show CDR1 as KGHSH and CDR2 as LQKENI. Trimming cost V 2 bases and J 3 bases, with 5 bases left between them. As DNA, the CDR3 is TGTGCCAGCTCACCAACCAACTACGAGCAGTACTTC. Protein product: CASSPTNYEQYF. The full variable domain, in which reference TRBV18 and TRBJ2-7 provide the parts outside the CDR3, is NAGVMQNPRHLVRRRGQEARLRCSPMKGHSHVYWYRQLPEEGLKFMVYLQKENIIDESGMPKERFSAEFPKEGPSILRIQQVVRGDSAAYFCASSPTNYEQYFGPGTRLTVT.

This clone has a count of ten or more. The chain carries TRBV7-2 and TRBJ2-5; D might be TRBD2 (6 bases). In germline, CDR1 is SGHTA, CDR2 FQGNSA. V was pared by 7 bases and J by 7 bases, with 16 bases between. The CDR3 extends over 13 amino acids. CDR3 loop: CASTLGGAATQYF. The CDR3 DNA reads as TGTGCCAGCACGTTGGGGGGTGCGGCGACCCAGTACTTC.

The rearrangement links TRBV30 to TRBJ1-2; TRBD1 is a possible D gene (5 bases). The CDR3 runs 13 residues. CDR1 is GTSNPN, CDR2 SVGIG, per germline (reference sequence). The V and J ends lost 2 bases and 3 bases respectively, with 10 bases between them. CDR3 nucleotide sequence: TGTGCCTGGAGTTCCGGGGGTGACTATGGCTACACCTTC. Its protein is CAWSSGGDYGYTF.

The chain employs TRBV27 and TRBJ1-1; possibly TRBD1 for D (5 bases). CDR3 length equals 16 residues. The V end was cut by 5 bases, the J end by 2 bases, with 18 bases between. Germline lookup yields CDR1 MNHEY and CDR2 SMNVEV (reference sequence). The chain's CDR3 is CASSPIGGTDNTEAFF. The CDR3 coding sequence is TGTGCCAGCAGTCCCATCGGAGGGACGGACAACACTGAAGCTTTCTTT.

The CDR3, as DNA: TGTGCCAGCAGTTTATACACAGGGGGCCAAGGCCAAGAGACCCAGTACTTC. Translating it yields CASSLYTGGQGQETQYF. This chain links TRBV28 with TRBJ2-5; TRBD1 matches 9 bases. V was clipped by 1 base and J by 1 base; unmatched bases: 7. Germline-derived CDR1 and CDR2 are MDHEN and SYDVKM. The CDR3 covers 17 residues.